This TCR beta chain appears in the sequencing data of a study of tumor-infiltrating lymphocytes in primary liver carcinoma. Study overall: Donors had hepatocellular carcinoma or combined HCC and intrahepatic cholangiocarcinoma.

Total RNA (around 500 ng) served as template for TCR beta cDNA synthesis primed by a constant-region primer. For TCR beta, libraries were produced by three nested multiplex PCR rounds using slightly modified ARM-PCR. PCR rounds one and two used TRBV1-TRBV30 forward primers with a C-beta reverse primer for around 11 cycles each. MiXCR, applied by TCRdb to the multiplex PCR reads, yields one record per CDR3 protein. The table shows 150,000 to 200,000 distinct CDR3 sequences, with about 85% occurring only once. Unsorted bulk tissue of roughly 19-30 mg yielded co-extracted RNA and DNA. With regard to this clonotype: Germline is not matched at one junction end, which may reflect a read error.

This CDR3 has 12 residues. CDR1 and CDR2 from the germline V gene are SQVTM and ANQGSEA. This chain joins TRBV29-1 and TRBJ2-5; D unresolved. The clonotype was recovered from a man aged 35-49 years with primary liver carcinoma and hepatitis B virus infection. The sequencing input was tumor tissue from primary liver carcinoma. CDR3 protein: CSGTIDQVTQYF. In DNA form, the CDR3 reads TGCAGCGGAACGATAGACCAAGTGACCCAGTACTTC.